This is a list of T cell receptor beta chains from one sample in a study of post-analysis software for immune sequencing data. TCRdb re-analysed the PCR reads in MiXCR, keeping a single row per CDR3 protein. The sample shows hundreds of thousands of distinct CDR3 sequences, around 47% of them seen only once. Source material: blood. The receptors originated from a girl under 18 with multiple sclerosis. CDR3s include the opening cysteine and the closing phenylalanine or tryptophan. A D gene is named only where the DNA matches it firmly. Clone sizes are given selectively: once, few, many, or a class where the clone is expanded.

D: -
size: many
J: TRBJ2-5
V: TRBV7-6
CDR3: CASSLENPQETQYF
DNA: TGTGCCAGCAGCTTAGAGAACCCTCAAGAGACCCAGTACTTC

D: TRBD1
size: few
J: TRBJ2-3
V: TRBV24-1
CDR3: CATSDSPGTGGLTDTQYF
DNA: TGTGCCACCAGTGATTCGCCCGGGACAGGGGGCCTCACAGATACGCAGTATTTT

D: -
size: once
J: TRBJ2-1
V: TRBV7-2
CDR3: CASSLARVSRYEQFF
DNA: TGTGCCAGCAGCTTAGCGAGAGTATCGCGTTATGAGCAGTTCTTC

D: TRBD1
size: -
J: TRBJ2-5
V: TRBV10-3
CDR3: CAISESVQGDPGRETQYF
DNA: TGTGCCATCAGTGAGTCGGTACAGGGGGACCCAGGGAGAGAGACCCAGTACTTC

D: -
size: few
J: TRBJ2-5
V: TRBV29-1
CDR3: CSVDPQGGPSETQYF
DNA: TGCAGCGTTGACCCCCAGGGGGGCCCGTCGGAGACCCAGTACTTC

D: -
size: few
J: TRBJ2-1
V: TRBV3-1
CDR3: CASSQDRERPNEQFF
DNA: TGTGCCAGCAGCCAAGATCGGGAAAGGCCCAATGAGCAGTTCTTC

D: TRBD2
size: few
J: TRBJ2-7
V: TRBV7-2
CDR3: CASSWGLAGASYEQYF
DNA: TGTGCCAGCAGCTGGGGACTAGCGGGGGCCTCCTACGAGCAGTACTTC

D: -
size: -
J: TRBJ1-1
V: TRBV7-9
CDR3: CASSQLQGDEAFF
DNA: TGTGCCAGCAGCCAGCTACAGGGTGACGAAGCTTTCTTT

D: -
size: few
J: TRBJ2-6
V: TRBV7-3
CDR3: CASSPLGLKVGGANVLTF
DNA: TGTGCCAGCAGCCCCCTGGGACTCAAAGTAGGTGGGGCCAACGTCCTGACTTTC

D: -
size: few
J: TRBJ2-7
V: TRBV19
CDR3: CASSKQDYEQYF
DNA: TGTGCCAGTAGTAAACAGGACTACGAGCAGTACTTC

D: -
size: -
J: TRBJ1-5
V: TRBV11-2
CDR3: CASSLVPGGGQPQHF
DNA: TGTGCCAGCAGCTTAGTCCCGGGGGGCGGGCAGCCCCAGCATTTT

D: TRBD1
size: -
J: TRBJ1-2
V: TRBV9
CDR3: CASSASRQGANYGYTF
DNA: TGTGCCAGCAGCGCCTCTAGACAGGGAGCTAACTATGGCTACACCTTC

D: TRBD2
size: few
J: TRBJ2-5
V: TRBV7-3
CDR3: CASSEWTSGKETQYF
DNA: TGTGCCAGCAGCGAATGGACTAGCGGAAAAGAGACCCAGTACTTC

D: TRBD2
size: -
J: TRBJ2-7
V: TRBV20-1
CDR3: CSASSLAGGFEQYF
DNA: TGCAGTGCTAGTTCGCTAGCGGGAGGGTTCGAGCAGTACTTC

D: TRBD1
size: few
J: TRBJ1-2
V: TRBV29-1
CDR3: CSVEQQGVYGYTF
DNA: TGCAGCGTGGAACAACAGGGGGTCTATGGCTACACCTTC

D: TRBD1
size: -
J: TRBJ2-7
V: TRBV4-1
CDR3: CASSQPTGGKAYGQYF
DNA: TGCGCCAGCAGCCAACCGACAGGGGGCAAGGCCTACGGGCAGTACTTC

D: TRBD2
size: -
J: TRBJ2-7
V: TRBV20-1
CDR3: CSVQRGRAYEQYF
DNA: TGCAGTGTCCAGCGGGGGAGAGCCTACGAGCAGTACTTC

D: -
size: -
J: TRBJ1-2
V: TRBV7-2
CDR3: CASSLGPQNYGYTF
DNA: TGTGCCAGCAGCTTAGGCCCCCAGAACTATGGCTACACCTTC

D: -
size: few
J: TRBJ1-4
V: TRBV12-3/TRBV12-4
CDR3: CATFRGKLFF
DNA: TGTGCCACCTTTAGGGGAAAACTGTTTTTT

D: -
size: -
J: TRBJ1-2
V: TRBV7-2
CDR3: CASSPLPGHAAHGYTF
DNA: TGTGCCAGCAGCCCCCTTCCCGGCCACGCAGCCCATGGCTACACCTTC

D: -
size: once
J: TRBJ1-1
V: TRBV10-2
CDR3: CASSEAGRSTEAFF
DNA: TGCGCCAGCAGTGAGGCAGGGCGGAGCACTGAAGCTTTCTTT

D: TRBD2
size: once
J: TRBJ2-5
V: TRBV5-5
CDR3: CASSFISGTSQETQYF
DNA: TGTGCCAGCAGCTTTATAAGCGGGACCTCTCAAGAGACCCAGTACTTC

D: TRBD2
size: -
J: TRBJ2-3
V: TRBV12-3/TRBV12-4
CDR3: CASSFGGGSDTQYF
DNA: TGTGCCAGCAGTTTCGGGGGAGGGTCAGATACGCAGTATTTT

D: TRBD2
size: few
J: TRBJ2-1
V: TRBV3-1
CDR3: CASSKEAGGYNEQFF
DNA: TGTGCCAGCAGTAAGGAGGCGGGGGGTTACAATGAGCAGTTCTTC

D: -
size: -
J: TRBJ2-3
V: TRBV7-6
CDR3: CASSVRDASTDTQYF
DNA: TGTGCCAGCAGCGTCCGGGACGCTAGCACAGATACGCAGTATTTT

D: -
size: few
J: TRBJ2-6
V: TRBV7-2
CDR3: CASSLFPSRSPQEFSVLTF
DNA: TGTGCCAGCAGCTTATTCCCCAGTCGTTCCCCTCAGGAGTTTAGCGTCCTGACTTTC

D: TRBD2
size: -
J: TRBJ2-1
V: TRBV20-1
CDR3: CSAPGLAGGYEQFF
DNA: TGCAGTGCCCCGGGACTAGCGGGAGGGTATGAGCAGTTCTTC

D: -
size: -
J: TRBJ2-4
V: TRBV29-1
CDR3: CSVDYEGSSEQYF
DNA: TGCAGCGTTGATTATGAGGGTTCGTCTGAGCAGTACTTC

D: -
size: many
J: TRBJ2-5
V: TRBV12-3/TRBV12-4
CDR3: CASSPGTQETQYF
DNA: TGTGCCAGCTCACCCGGGACGCAAGAGACCCAGTACTTC

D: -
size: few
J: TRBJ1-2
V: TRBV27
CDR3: CASSFGLRTDNYGYTF
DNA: TGTGCCAGCAGTTTTGGCCTTCGGACAGATAACTATGGCTACACCTTC

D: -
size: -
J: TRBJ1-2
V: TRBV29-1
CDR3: CSVSPNLMGPNPPIYGYTF
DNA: TGCAGCGTCAGTCCTAACCTTATGGGGCCAAATCCACCAATATATGGCTACACCTTC

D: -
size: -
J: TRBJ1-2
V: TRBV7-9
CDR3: CASSLKGPGYTF
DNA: TGTGCCAGCAGCTTAAAGGGGCCAGGCTACACCTTC

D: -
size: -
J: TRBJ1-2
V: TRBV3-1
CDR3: CASSLSGIFHSNYGYTF
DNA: TGTGCCAGCAGCCTCTCGGGGATTTTTCACTCTAACTATGGCTACACCTTC

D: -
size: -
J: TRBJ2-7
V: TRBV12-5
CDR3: CASGLVGGASYEQYF
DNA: TGTGCTAGTGGTTTGGTCGGAGGGGCCTCCTACGAGCAGTACTTC

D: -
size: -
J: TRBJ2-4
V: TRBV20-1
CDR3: CSAPTGFAKNIQYF
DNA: TGCAGTGCCCCCACAGGATTCGCCAAAAACATTCAGTACTTC

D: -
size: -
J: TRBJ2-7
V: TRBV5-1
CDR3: CACSIDGLGYEQYF
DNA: TGCGCCTGCAGCATCGACGGTCTCGGGTACGAGCAGTACTTC

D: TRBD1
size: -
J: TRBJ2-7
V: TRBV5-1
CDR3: CASSVGQASSYNEQYF
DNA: TGCGCCAGCAGCGTAGGACAGGCGTCGTCCTACAATGAGCAGTACTTC

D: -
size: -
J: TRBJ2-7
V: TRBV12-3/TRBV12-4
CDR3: CASSRTRYEQYF
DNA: TGTGCCAGCAGTCGGACCAGATACGAGCAGTACTTC

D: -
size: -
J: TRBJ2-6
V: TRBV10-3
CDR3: CAISVGANVLTF
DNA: TGTGCCATCAGTGTGGGGGCCAACGTCCTGACTTTC

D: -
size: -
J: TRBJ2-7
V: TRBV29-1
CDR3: CSVQGWGDNEQYF
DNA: TGCAGCGTTCAGGGCTGGGGGGACAATGAGCAGTACTTC

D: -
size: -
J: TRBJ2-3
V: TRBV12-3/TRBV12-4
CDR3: CASSPGADTEYF
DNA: TGTGCCAGCAGTCCGGGGGCAGATACGGAGTATTTT

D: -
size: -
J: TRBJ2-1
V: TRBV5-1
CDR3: CASSMGTSDEQFF
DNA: TGCGCCAGCAGCATGGGGACGTCGGATGAGCAGTTCTTC

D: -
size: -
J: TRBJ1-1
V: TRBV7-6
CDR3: CASSGQKTEAFF
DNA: TGTGCCAGCAGCGGACAGAAAACTGAAGCTTTCTTT

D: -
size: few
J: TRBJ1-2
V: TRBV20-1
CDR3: CSARPGPTQAYGYTF
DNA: TGCAGTGCTAGACCGGGACCCACCCAAGCCTATGGCTACACCTTC

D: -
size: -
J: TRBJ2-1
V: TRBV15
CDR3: CATSRVPVRNTFYNEQFF
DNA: TGTGCCACCAGCAGAGTCCCGGTGAGGAACACTTTCTACAATGAGCAGTTCTTC